Presented here are 27 T cell receptor beta chains from one specimen sequenced in a study of T cell repertoires in cytomegalovirus infection. TCRdb itself ran the reads through MiXCR, one entry per CDR3 protein. The top ten hold 7.5% to 9% of the sample, which has 350,000 to 450,000 distinct CDR3 sequences, around 18% seen once. Sequencing was done on a sample of PBMCs. Receptors originate from a human donor in good health (CMV status not recorded). Some clones in this sample may be carry-over from other donors' samples.

This clonotype was counted at least ten times. The V and J genes are TRBV5-4 and TRBJ2-2; 7 bases line up with TRBD2. The CDR3 totals 16 residues. V dropped 1 base and J dropped 1; count of bases not matched to a gene: 4. The germline CDR1 and CDR2 sequences are SGHNT and YYREEE (reference sequence). The CDR3 loop is CASSLIQRGNTGELFF. In DNA, the CDR3 is TGTGCCAGCAGCTTGATCCAGCGGGGGAACACCGGGGAGCTGTTTTTT.

This clonotype was detected many times. This chain links TRBV7-9 with TRBJ1-2; possible D gene TRBD1, 5 bases. The CDR3 contains 17 residues. Trimming cost V 5 bases and J 7 bases, with 26 bases left between them. Germline V gene data show CDR1 as SEHNR and CDR2 as FQNEAQ (reference sequence). CDR3 nucleotide sequence: TGTGCCAGCAGCCGATCCGCGGGGGACCGGTTCGGTGCTGGCTACACCTTC. Its translation: CASSRSAGDRFGAGYTF.

Many counts were recorded for this clonotype. The V and J genes are TRBV7-2 and TRBJ2-1; perhaps TRBD2 as D (6 bases). Trimming removed 1 base at V and 8 bases at J, with 12 bases between. The length of the CDR3 is 14 residues. Germline V gene sequence: CDR1 SGHTA, CDR2 FQGNSA. CDR3 nucleotide sequence: TGTGCCAGCAGCTTAGGGTTGACTAGTGATGAGCAGTTCTTC. It translates to CASSLGLTSDEQFF.

Many counts were recorded for this clonotype. This chain uses TRBV28 with TRBJ2-1; 9 bases agree with TRBD2. V lost 3 bases, J lost 6 bases, and 21 bases stayed unmatched. The CDR3 spans 20 residues. Germline V lookup: CDR1 MDHEN, CDR2 SYDVKM. CDR3 sequence: CASSLGPAGAGGPSGNEQFF. Written as DNA, the CDR3 is TGTGCCAGCAGTTTGGGTCCCGCAGGGGCGGGAGGGCCCTCGGGCAATGAGCAGTTCTTC.

A note on this clonotype: Just one base apart from a much larger clone, this may be a read error. This sequence joins TRBV6-6 and TRBJ2-5; 8 positions agree with TRBD2. Germline V gives CDR1 MNHNY, CDR2 SVGAGI (reference sequence). The J segment lost 0 bases and the V segment lost 2 bases, leaving 11 bases of the junction unmatched. This CDR3 region has 18 residues. The CDR3 DNA is TGTGCCAGCAGTTACGGGCGGAGTAGCGGGGCGTACCAAGAGACCCAGTACTTC. This gives the protein CASSYGRSSGAYQETQYF.

The table lists this clonotype with a few counts. The chain carries TRBV29-1 and TRBJ2-7; maybe TRBD2 (6 bases). The germline gives CDR1 SQVTM, CDR2 ANQGSEA. V was trimmed by 4 bases and J by 3 bases, leaving 10 bases between them. This CDR3 comprises 12 residues. Here the CDR3 reads CSVGAAGYEQYF. The CDR3 nucleotides read TGCAGCGTTGGGGCAGCGGGCTACGAGCAGTACTTC.

This clonotype was counted between two and nine times. V usage is TRBV5-4 and J usage is TRBJ2-3, with 9 bases identical to TRBD2. Trimming cost V 4 bases and J 2 bases; bases outside gene matches: 8. The CDR3 loop spans 16 amino acids. The germline V gene encodes CDR1 SGHNT and CDR2 YYREEE (reference sequence). This CDR3 reads CASSPEASGATDTQYF. In DNA form, the CDR3 reads TGTGCCAGCAGCCCGGAGGCTAGCGGGGCCACAGATACGCAGTATTTT.

This chain connects TRBV29-1 to TRBJ1-2, with 9 bases lining up with TRBD1. This CDR3 spans 15 amino acids. In germline, CDR1 is SQVTM, CDR2 ANQGSEA. The V and J ends lost 2 bases and 8 bases, in that order; junction bases with no gene match: 12. The CDR3 sequence is CSVERGPQGAEGYTF. CDR3 bases: TGCAGCGTTGAAAGGGGCCCACAGGGGGCGGAAGGCTACACCTTC.

The chain is built from TRBV6-2 or TRBV6-3 and TRBJ2-1; D is perhaps TRBD2 (6 bases). There are 14 residues in the CDR3. Germline lookup yields CDR1 MNHEY and CDR2 SVGEGT. The germline V and J ends were trimmed by 6 bases and 9 bases, with 18 bases remaining between them. The CDR3 here is CASRTEPGTFEQFF. For the CDR3, the DNA is TGTGCCAGCAGAACGGAACCCGGGACTTTTGAGCAGTTCTTC.

This clonotype has just a few counts. The chain uses TRBV2 and TRBJ1-6; 9 bases map to TRBD1. The ends lost 7 bases at V and 10 bases at J; junction bases unmatched: 5. The length of the CDR3 is 13 residues. Germline V CDR1 and CDR2: SNHLY, FYNNEI. The CDR3 loop reads CASTDRGGSPLHF. CDR3 DNA sequence: TGTGCCAGCACGGACAGGGGAGGATCACCCCTCCACTTT.

This chain links TRBV18 with TRBJ1-6, with TRBD1 identical over 7 bases. The CDR3 has 15 residues. Germline V gene sequence: CDR1 KGHSH, CDR2 LQKENI. Trimming cost V 1 base and J 9 bases; bases outside gene matches: 6. The CDR3 sequence is CASSPQGQIGSPLHF. The DNA for the CDR3 is TGTGCCAGCTCACCACAGGGACAGATCGGTTCACCCCTCCACTTT.

This chain uses TRBV20-1 with TRBJ2-7; the D gene is possibly TRBD2 (5 bases). From germline, CDR1 is DFQATT and CDR2 SNEGSKA (reference sequence). Trimming took 4 bases from V and 3 from J, leaving 10 bases between them. The CDR3 length is 12 residues. Written as DNA, the CDR3 is TGCAGTGCTATATACGGGGTCTACGAGCAGTACTTC. Residues: CSAIYGVYEQYF.

This clonotype was found many times. The V call is TRBV4-1, the J call TRBJ2-3, with D perhaps matching TRBD1 (5 bases). This CDR3 region has 15 residues. Germline V gene lookup returns CDR1 MGHRA and CDR2 YSYEKL. The V gene lost 4 bases and the J gene lost 4 bases, with 15 bases spanning the gap. This CDR3 reads CASSPTGAGSDTQYF. The CDR3 nucleotides read TGCGCCAGCAGCCCTACCGGAGCAGGGTCAGATACGCAGTATTTT.

This clonotype was picked up many times. The V and J genes are TRBV6-2 or TRBV6-3 and TRBJ1-1; D not certain. Trimming took off 6 bases at V and 1 base at J, with 15 bases between the two ends. The germline CDR1 and CDR2 sequences are MNHEY and SVGEGT. The CDR3 covers 15 residues. CDR3 in DNA: TGTGCCAGCAGCCCCGTTCGTCTTCAGAACACTGAAGCTTTCTTT. Translating it yields CASSPVRLQNTEAFF.

In this sample, this clonotype turned up a few times. This sequence joins TRBV20-1 and TRBJ1-5; D gene ambiguous. The V gene's germline CDR1 is DFQATT and CDR2 SNEGSKA (reference sequence). This CDR3 has 13 residues. Trimming removed 4 bases from V and 2 bases from J, with 9 bases in between. The CDR3 sequence: CSAKGSGNQPQHF. For the CDR3, the DNA is TGCAGTGCTAAGGGCAGCGGCAATCAGCCCCAGCATTTT.

This clonotype was detected many times. CDR3 DNA sequence: TGTGCCACCCGGGAGGGTGGGGATACCGCAGATACGCAGTATTTT. This translates into CATREGGDTADTQYF. This chain joins TRBV7-2 and TRBJ2-3; TRBD2 agrees at 8 bases. CDR1 is SGHTA and CDR2 is FQGNSA in the germline V gene. The CDR3 is made up of 15 amino acids. The V and J ends lost 10 bases and 4 bases, in that order; junction bases with no gene match: 13.

This clonotype was detected many times. The chain joins TRBV12-3 or TRBV12-4 to TRBJ1-1; D gene unclear. This CDR3 contains 16 residues. V was clipped by 3 bases and J by 5 bases, with 19 bases between them. Here the CDR3 reads CASSLLAGSSLTEAFF. The CDR3 DNA sequence: TGTGCCAGCAGTTTGTTAGCAGGCTCCTCACTTACTGAAGCTTTCTTT.

This clonotype has only a few counts. The chain is built from TRBV28 and TRBJ1-2, with D perhaps TRBD1 (6 bases). The V gene lost 1 base and the J gene lost 4 bases, with 7 bases spanning the gap. Looked up from germline, CDR1 is MDHEN and CDR2 is SYDVKM. CDR3 length equals 13 residues. The CDR3 loop is CASSLSGVYGYTF. The DNA of the CDR3 is TGTGCCAGCAGTTTATCAGGGGTCTATGGCTACACCTTC.

The chain recombines TRBV25-1 with TRBJ2-7; 11 nucleotides align to TRBD1. Trimming at V came to 6 bases and at J to 1 base, leaving 2 bases not matched to a gene. CDR3 length equals 14 residues. The germline V gene has CDR1 MGHDK and CDR2 SYGVNS. CDR3 region: CASRGDRGSYEQYF. The CDR3 region has the DNA TGTGCCAGCAGGGGGGACAGGGGGTCCTACGAGCAGTACTTC.

The table lists this clonotype with a few counts. The chain carries TRBV10-3 and TRBJ1-2, with D perhaps matching TRBD1 (5 bases). Trimming shortened V by 5 bases and J by 4 bases, and 11 bases separated the two germline ends. The V gene's germline CDR1 is ENHRY and CDR2 SYGVKD. There are 13 residues in the CDR3. The CDR3 DNA reads TGTGCCATCAGTCGCGGGGGGATCTATGGCTACACCTTC. This sequence encodes CAISRGGIYGYTF.

V and J are TRBV6-6 and TRBJ2-1; 9 nucleotides match TRBD1. This CDR3 has 15 residues. Germline V gives CDR1 MNHNY, CDR2 SVGAGI (reference sequence). The trim removed 6 bases at V and 10 bases at J, leaving 13 bases unmatched. CDR3 amino acids: CASRRPGQGGREQFF. CDR3 DNA sequence: TGTGCCAGCAGAAGGCCGGGACAGGGTGGCAGAGAGCAGTTCTTC.

The table lists this clonotype with many counts. The CDR3 here is CASSQDQSGWQTQYF. The CDR3 DNA reads TGCGCCAGCAGCCAAGACCAATCAGGGTGGCAGACCCAGTACTTC. The chain links TRBV4-3 to TRBJ2-5; D possibly corresponds to TRBD1 (5 bases). The CDR3 length is 15 residues. V was trimmed by 0 bases and J by 6 bases, leaving 14 bases between them. Germline V gives CDR1 LGHNA, CDR2 YSLEER.

The chain recombines TRBV7-8 with TRBJ1-5; D perhaps matches TRBD1 (6 bases). Deletions cut 5 bases from V and 3 bases from J, with 17 bases between. The CDR3 sequence is 16 residues long. Germline assignment: CDR1 SGHVS and CDR2 FQNEAQ. The CDR3, as DNA: TGTGCCAGCAGCCCGGGGGGGGGCGTGATCAATCAGCCCCAGCATTTT. Residues: CASSPGGGVINQPQHF.

This clonotype has a handful of counts. The chain links TRBV7-9 to TRBJ1-6, with D uncertain. V was cut by 2 bases and J by 3 bases, with 5 bases left in between. The CDR3 extends over 14 amino acids. Germline lookup yields CDR1 SEHNR and CDR2 FQNEAQ (reference sequence). CDR3 sequence reads: CASSLSGYNSPLHF. Written as DNA, the CDR3 is TGTGCCAGCAGCTTAAGTGGCTATAATTCACCCCTCCACTTT.

The genes are TRBV6-6 and TRBJ2-7; D gene ambiguous. V gave up 2 bases and J gave up 2 bases, with 7 bases separating them. The germline gives CDR1 MNHNY, CDR2 SVGAGI (reference sequence). This CDR3 is built from 13 residues. CDR3 residues: CASSYPTTYEQYF. The CDR3 DNA sequence: TGTGCCAGCAGTTACCCCACGACCTACGAGCAGTACTTC.

This clonotype came up a few times. J is TRBJ2-3 and V is TRBV6-1; a possible D gene is TRBD2 (6 bases). Trimming stripped 7 bases from V and 1 base from J, with 9 bases between. This CDR3 region has 13 residues. Germline V CDR1 and CDR2: MNHNS, SASEGT. In nucleotides, the CDR3 is TGTGCCAGCACGGCTAGCGGCACAGATACGCAGTATTTT. Translating it yields CASTASGTDTQYF.

The chain links TRBV7-2 to TRBJ1-5, with 7 nucleotides matching TRBD1. Germline V gene data show CDR1 as SGHTA and CDR2 as FQGNSA. The CDR3 length is 15 residues. J gave up 3 bases and V 1 base, and 3 bases lay outside the gene matches. The CDR3 sequence: CASSLGGQFNQPQHF. The CDR3 DNA is TGTGCCAGCAGCTTAGGGGGACAGTTCAATCAGCCCCAGCATTTT.